This is a list of T cell receptor beta chains from one sample in a study of cytomegalovirus exposure and HLA in healthy donors. Data came from immunoSEQ multiplex PCR; TCRdb stores just in-frame clones and leaves some out. The repertoire holds roughly 110,000 clones, with 77% as singletons. Sequencing was performed on PBMCs. The receptors were sampled from a male donor in good health and CMV-seronegative. Each CDR3 is given with its conserved first and last residue.

V	J	CDR3
TRBV2	TRBJ1-2	CASSESNGYGYTF
TRBV27	TRBJ2-3	CASSRRGTSGRVDTQYF
TRBV5-1	TRBJ2-7	CASSLAGGSAYEQYF
TRBV7-2	TRBJ2-5	CASSPRAAGKETQYF
TRBV15	TRBJ1-6	CATSRPQGDSPLHF
TRBV28	TRBJ1-1	CASRGISEAFF
TRBV28	TRBJ2-7	CASSFRLSAGEQYF
TRBV14	TRBJ1-4	CASSQVLRQGSEKLFF
TRBV30	TRBJ1-2	CASDSYGYTF
TRBV2	TRBJ1-5	CASTERVRQPQHF
TRBV2	TRBJ2-7	CASRSGLAMDEQYF
TRBV28	TRBJ2-2	CASSAPGGPGFGELFF
TRBV2	TRBJ2-3	CASALTDTQYF
TRBV30	TRBJ2-1	CAWTTSVGRPGDEQFF
TRBV7-2	TRBJ2-1	CASSLGGGGNEQFF
TRBV7-2	TRBJ1-3	CASSPRTGGNTIYF
TRBV10-3	TRBJ2-3	CAIRPTGKGTDTQYF
TRBV29-1	TRBJ2-3	CSARFPGTSTDTQYF
TRBV7-2	TRBJ1-2	CASSRSPGGTNYGYTF
TRBV27	TRBJ2-3	CASSPRRVPTDTQYF
TRBV2	TRBJ2-5	CASGLFQETQYF
TRBV4-1	TRBJ1-2	CASSQVEGTNYGYTF
TRBV11-2	TRBJ1-4	CASSFEPYGEKLFF
TRBV27	TRBJ2-7	CASQGERSSYEQYF
TRBV18	TRBJ2-7	CASSPGTGRLYEQYF
TRBV7-6	TRBJ1-6	CASSLRTGGISPLHF
TRBV4-1	TRBJ2-7	CASSLANSGRAPYEQYF
TRBV5-1	TRBJ1-3	CASSPSQRASSGNTIYF
TRBV5-1	TRBJ1-3	CASSLGTGGNTIYF
TRBV28	TRBJ2-5	CASRPPGLPLAETQYF
TRBV27	TRBJ2-7	CASSSQVGDEQYF
TRBV7-9	TRBJ1-5	CASSRGTGAFNQPQHF
TRBV30	TRBJ2-3	CAWSGTSGRGDTQYF
TRBV6-5	TRBJ2-1	CASSYSLAGGGNEQFF
TRBV18	TRBJ1-3	CASSPRGSSGNTIYF
TRBV29-1	TRBJ2-5	CSVDGTGGGLQTQYF
TRBV10-3	NA	CAMGRPNKYEQYF
TRBV7-6	TRBJ2-3	CASSLVLAGGRNTDTQYF
TRBV7-2	TRBJ2-3	CASSLVTVDTQYF
TRBV30	TRBJ2-7	CAWARGLAGPYYEQYF
TRBV29-1	TRBJ2-7	CSVGIAVHEQYF
TRBV2	TRBJ2-7	CASIGTSDSYEQYF
TRBV29-1	TRBJ2-7	CSVVGTESTYEQYF
TRBV30	TRBJ2-7	CAWSWGGGYEQYF
TRBV7-9	TRBJ2-2	CASSFGGTGELFF
TRBV29-1	TRBJ2-5	CSVSKRRQGEGRGETQYF
TRBV6-5	TRBJ2-1	CATSENGQVYNEQFF
TRBV11-2	TRBJ1-2	CASSLEEGANYGYTF
TRBV30	TRBJ2-7	CAWSRADWEQYF
TRBV28	TRBJ2-7	CASRTTASEQYF